Listed here are 2 T cell receptor beta chains from one sample, sequenced in a study of blood T cells in healthy people across ages. A J-beta primer mix and a sample-barcoded 5' primer were used in a second PCR of about 7 to 12 cycles. MiXCR, run by TCRdb on the 5' RACE reads, gives a single entry per CDR3 protein. The sample yields some 790,000 distinct CDR3 sequences, around 30% seen once. Specimen: blood. Source of these receptors: a woman of 80 years or more in good health.

The rearrangement uses TRBV9 and TRBJ2-3; TRBD2 agrees at 9 bases. CDR1 and CDR2 from the germline V gene are SGDLS and YYNGEE. This CDR3 has 16 amino acids. V shed 3 bases, J shed 1 base, and the junction held 6 bases outside the gene matches. The CDR3 spells CASSEWASGGTDTQYF. The CDR3 bases are TGTGCCAGCAGCGAGTGGGCTAGCGGGGGCACAGATACGCAGTATTTT.

The CDR3 DNA reads as TGCAGTGCATCTACTCCGGGACTGGGCAATCAGCCCCAGCATTTT. It codes for CSASTPGLGNQPQHF. The chain combines TRBV20-1 with TRBJ1-5; perhaps TRBD1 as D (5 bases). This CDR3 spans 15 amino acids. CDR1 and CDR2 from the germline V gene are DFQATT and SNEGSKA (reference sequence). Deletions cut 6 bases from V and 2 bases from J, with 17 bases between.